This T cell receptor beta chain was captured in a study of cytomegalovirus exposure and HLA in healthy donors. This clone was observed a handful of times. A single base separates this from a much larger clone, so it may be a read error. The CDR3 has 13 residues. CDR1 is GTSNPN and CDR2 is SVGIG in the germline V gene (reference sequence). The V end lost 2 bases, the J end lost 0 bases, and 7 bases lay between the germline ends. PCR primers comprised 60 Vbeta and 13 Jbeta primers. Profiled with immunoSEQ multiplex PCR; TCRdb holds only in-frame clones, not every one. The sample records around 170,000 clones, 81% being singletons.

The sample taken for sequencing was PBMCs. The rearrangement links TRBV30 to TRBJ1-1; D not certain. This TCR derives from a man aged 45 to 65 in good health and CMV-seronegative. Here the CDR3 reads CAWSREVNTEAFF. In nucleotides, the CDR3 is TGTGCCTGGAGTCGGGAAGTGAACACTGAAGCTTTCTTT.